This T cell receptor beta chain derives from a study of T cell responses to AZD1222 COVID-19 vaccine. Samples with a second dose at about 4 or about 12 weeks were pooled together. Method: immunoSEQ multiplex PCR; TCRdb's copy keeps in-frame clones and lacks some. The sample contains fewer than 150,000 clones, around 88% of which appear only once. V was pared by 4 bases and J by 5 bases, with 4 bases of the junction left unmatched. CDR3 length: 13 amino acids. V is TRBV12-3 or TRBV12-4 and J is TRBJ1-1; 7 nucleotides agree with TRBD1. This specimen consisted of peripheral blood, obtained 28 days after the second AZD1222 dose. The sequence was collected from an adult who received the AZD1222 COVID-19 vaccine. Here the CDR3 DNA reads TGTGCCAGCAGTTACAACAGGGGTACTGAAGCTTTCTTT. Its protein product is CASSYNRGTEAFF.